One sample yielded the 5 T cell receptor beta chains listed below, sequenced in a study of cytomegalovirus exposure and HLA in healthy donors. Assay used: immunoSEQ multiplex PCR; TCRdb lists only in-frame clones, some missing. The sample yields more than 120,000 clones, roughly 87% seen once. The sequenced material came from PBMCs. Receptors originate from a man in his late teens or twenties in good health and CMV-seropositive.

This chain uses TRBV5-6 with TRBJ2-1; weak D call: TRBD1 (6 bases). V lost 5 bases and J 7 bases, leaving 10 bases between the germline ends. The CDR3 extends over 12 amino acids. CDR1 is SGHDT, CDR2 YYEEEE, per germline. The CDR3 nucleotides read TGTGCCAGCAGGGCCAGGGGAAATGAGCAGTTCTTC. It encodes CASRARGNEQFF.

The chain recombines TRBV7-2 with TRBJ2-1, with D perhaps TRBD1 (6 bases). From germline, CDR1 is SGHTA and CDR2 FQGNSA. There are 16 residues in the CDR3. The ends were cut back, 3 bases at V and 2 bases at J, with 14 bases in the middle. In nucleotides, the CDR3 is TGTGCCAGCAGCTTCCAGGGGCTCACTACCTACAATGAGCAGTTCTTC. It codes for CASSFQGLTTYNEQFF.

The V and J genes are TRBV19 and TRBJ1-2, with TRBD1 matching 7 bases. The V gene's germline CDR1 is LNHDA and CDR2 SQIVND (reference sequence). The CDR3 spans 14 residues. Trimming took 6 bases from V and 0 from J; bases not matched to a gene: 4. CDR3 amino acids: CASRQGTANYGYTF. DNA for the CDR3: TGTGCCAGTAGGCAGGGGACAGCTAACTATGGCTACACCTTC.

The chain uses TRBV4-1 and TRBJ1-1; weak D call: TRBD1 (5 bases). Germline CDR1 and CDR2: MGHRA and YSYEKL. CDR3 length: 16 residues. The V gene lost 3 bases and the J gene lost 6 bases, with 20 bases spanning the gap. The CDR3 nucleotides are TGCGCCAGCAGCCATCCTCAGACACGGGGGATCCCTGAAGCTTTCTTT. It encodes CASSHPQTRGIPEAFF.

The V and J genes are TRBV7-8 and TRBJ2-5, with D perhaps TRBD1 (7 bases). V dropped 3 bases and J dropped 7 bases, with 15 bases sitting between them. The CDR3 runs to 14 residues. Germline CDR1 SGHVS, CDR2 FQNEAQ. CDR3 DNA: TGTGCCAGCAGCTTCGACAGGGACTCTCTGACCCAGTACTTC. Translated: CASSFDRDSLTQYF.